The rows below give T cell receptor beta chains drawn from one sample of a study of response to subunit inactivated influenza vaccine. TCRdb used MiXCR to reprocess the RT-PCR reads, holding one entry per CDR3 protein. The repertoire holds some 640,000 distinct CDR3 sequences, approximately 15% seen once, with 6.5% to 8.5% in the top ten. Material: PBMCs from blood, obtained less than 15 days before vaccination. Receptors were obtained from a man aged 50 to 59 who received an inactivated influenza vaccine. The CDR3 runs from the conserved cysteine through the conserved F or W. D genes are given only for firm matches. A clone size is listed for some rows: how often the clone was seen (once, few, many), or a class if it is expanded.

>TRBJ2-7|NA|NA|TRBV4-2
TGTGCCAGCAGCCCCACTAGTACACGGAGCTCCTACGAGCAGTACTTC
CASSPTSTRSSYEQYF
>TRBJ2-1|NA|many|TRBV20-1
TGCAGTGCGGAGGGGGCCACCTACAATGAGCAGTTCTTC
CSAEGATYNEQFF
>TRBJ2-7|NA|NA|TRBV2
TGTGCCAACGGAGGAGATTCCTACGAGCAGTACTTC
CANGGDSYEQYF
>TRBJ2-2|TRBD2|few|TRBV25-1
TGTGCCAGCAGCCGTCCTAGCGGGAACAGCGGGGAGCTGTTTTTT
CASSRPSGNSGELFF
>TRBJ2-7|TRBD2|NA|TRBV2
TGTGCCAGCATTACCGGGACTAGGGGCCTATACGAGCAGTACTTC
CASITGTRGLYEQYF
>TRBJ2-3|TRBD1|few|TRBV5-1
TGCGCCAGCAGCTCCCGGGACAGGGGAGCCCCAGATACGCAGTATTTT
CASSSRDRGAPDTQYF
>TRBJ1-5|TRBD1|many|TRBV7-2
TGTGCCAGCAGCTTGACAGGGGGGGGCCTTTATCAGCCCCAGCATTTT
CASSLTGGGLYQPQHF
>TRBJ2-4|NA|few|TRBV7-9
TGTGCCAGCAGCTCCTCGAAACCCAGCGGGTCCAACATTCAGTACTTC
CASSSSKPSGSNIQYF
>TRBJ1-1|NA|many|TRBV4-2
TGTGCCAGCAGCCAAGATTGGGGGGTGAACACTGAAGCTTTCTTT
CASSQDWGVNTEAFF
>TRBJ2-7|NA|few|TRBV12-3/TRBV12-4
TGTGCCAGCAGTTTTCCCCCAAACACCTACGAGCAGTACTTC
CASSFPPNTYEQYF
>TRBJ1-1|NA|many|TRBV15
TGTGCCACCAGCAGAGGGGGTGGCTTTGAAGCTTTCTTT
CATSRGGGFEAFF
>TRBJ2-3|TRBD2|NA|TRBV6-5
TGTGCCAGCAGTTACGGAGCGGGGGGCACAGATACGCAGTATTTT
CASSYGAGGTDTQYF
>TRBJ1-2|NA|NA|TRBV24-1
TGTGCCACCAGCAAGGGTACGAATGGCTACACCTTC
CATSKGTNGYTF
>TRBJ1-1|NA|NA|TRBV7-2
TGTGCCAGCAGCTTATTGGGGGGTCAGGTGACGAACACTGAAGCTTTCTTT
CASSLLGGQVTNTEAFF
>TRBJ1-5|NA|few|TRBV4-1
TGCGCCAGCAGCCAAGGTTGGGGTCAGCCCCAGCATTTT
CASSQGWGQPQHF
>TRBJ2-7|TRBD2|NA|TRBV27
TGTGCCAGCAGCCCTACCCCCGGGACTACACTCTCCTACGAGCAGTACTTC
CASSPTPGTTLSYEQYF
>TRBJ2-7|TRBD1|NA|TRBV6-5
TGTGCCAGCAGTTCCTCGGGACAGGGCTCATCCTACGAGCAGTACTTC
CASSSSGQGSSYEQYF
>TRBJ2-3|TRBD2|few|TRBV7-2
TGTGCCAGCAGCTCCCTCAGCGGGAGTGGTGATACGCAGTATTTT
CASSSLSGSGDTQYF
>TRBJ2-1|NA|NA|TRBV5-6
TGTGCCAGCAGCCGGGGCTTGGCGGTGCATGAGCAGTTCTTC
CASSRGLAVHEQFF
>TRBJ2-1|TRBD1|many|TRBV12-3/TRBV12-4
TGTGCCAGCAGTTTAGTAGGGACAGGACACAATGAGCAGTTCTTC
CASSLVGTGHNEQFF
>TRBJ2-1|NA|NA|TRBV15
TGTGCCACCAATGATGGGGGGTGGAATGAGCAGTTCTTC
CATNDGGWNEQFF
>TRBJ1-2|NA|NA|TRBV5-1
TGCGCCAGCAGCTTGGTCGGAGGGGACTATGGCTACACCTTC
CASSLVGGDYGYTF
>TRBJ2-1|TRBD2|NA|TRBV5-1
TGCGCCAGCAGCGCGGGGGACGGGTCCTACAATGAGCAGTTCTTC
CASSAGDGSYNEQFF
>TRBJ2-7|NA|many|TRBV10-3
TGTGCCATCAGTGAGTCGGCAGCTTCTAGCGAGCAGTACTTC
CAISESAASSEQYF
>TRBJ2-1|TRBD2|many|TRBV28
TGTGCCAGCAGAAAGATAGCGGGAGCCACCAATGAGCAGTTCTTC
CASRKIAGATNEQFF
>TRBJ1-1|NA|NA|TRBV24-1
TGTGCCACCAGTGACCAATGGAACACTGAAGCTTTCTTT
CATSDQWNTEAFF
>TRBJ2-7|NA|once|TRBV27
TGTGCCAGCAGTCTCCGGCTCCCCTCCGAGCAGTACTTC
CASSLRLPSEQYF
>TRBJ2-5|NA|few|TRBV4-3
TGCGCCAGCAGCCAAGATCTGAGCGATAGGGTCGGTCAAGAGACCCAGTACTTC
CASSQDLSDRVGQETQYF
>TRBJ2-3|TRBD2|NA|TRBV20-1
TGCAGTGCCGAACTAGCGATTCTCACAGATACGCAGTATTTT
CSAELAILTDTQYF
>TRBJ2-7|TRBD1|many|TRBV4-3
TGCGCCAGCAGTCACAGGGGGCCGGGGGACGAGCAGTACTTC
CASSHRGPGDEQYF
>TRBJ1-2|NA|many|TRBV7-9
TGTGCCAGCAGCTTAGGGTCCGACTATGGCTACACCTTC
CASSLGSDYGYTF
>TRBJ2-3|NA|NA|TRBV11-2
TGTGCCAGCAGCTTACGTGGAGGGGGGGTAACTAGCACAGATACGCAGTATTTT
CASSLRGGGVTSTDTQYF
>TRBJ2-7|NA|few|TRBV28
TGTGCCAGCAGTTTAACCGCCGTAAGGGGCTACGAGCAGTACTTC
CASSLTAVRGYEQYF
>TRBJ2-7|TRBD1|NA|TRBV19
TGTGCCAGTAGTATGGGACAGGTCCTTGGCGACGAGCAGTACTTC
CASSMGQVLGDEQYF
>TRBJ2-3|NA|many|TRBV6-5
TGTGCCAGCAGTTACGGGGGCTCCACAGATACGCAGTATTTT
CASSYGGSTDTQYF
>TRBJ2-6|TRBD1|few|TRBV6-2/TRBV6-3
TGTGCCAGCAGTTACTTGTTGGCAGGGGGCCTGACTGGGGCCAACGTCCTGACTTTC
CASSYLLAGGLTGANVLTF
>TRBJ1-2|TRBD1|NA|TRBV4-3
TGCGCCAGCAGCCGGGGACAGCCCGAGTCCTATGGCTACACCTTC
CASSRGQPESYGYTF
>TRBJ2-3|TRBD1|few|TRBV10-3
TGTGCCATCAGTGAGAACAGGGGGCATGGCACAGATACGCAGTATTTT
CAISENRGHGTDTQYF
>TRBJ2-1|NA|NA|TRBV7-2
TGTGCCAGCAGCCACCAGTGGGGGACACTCTACAATGAGCAGTTCTTC
CASSHQWGTLYNEQFF
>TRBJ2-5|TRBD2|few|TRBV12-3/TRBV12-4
TGTGCCAGCAGTTTCTCTGGACTAGGAACATACTTC
CASSFSGLGTYF
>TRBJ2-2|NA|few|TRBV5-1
TGCGCCTGGAGGAGTTCGGACACCGGGGAGCTGTTTTTT
CAWRSSDTGELFF
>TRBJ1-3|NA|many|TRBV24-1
TGTGCCACCAGTGATGCGGGACGGGACTCTGGAAACACCATATATTTT
CATSDAGRDSGNTIYF